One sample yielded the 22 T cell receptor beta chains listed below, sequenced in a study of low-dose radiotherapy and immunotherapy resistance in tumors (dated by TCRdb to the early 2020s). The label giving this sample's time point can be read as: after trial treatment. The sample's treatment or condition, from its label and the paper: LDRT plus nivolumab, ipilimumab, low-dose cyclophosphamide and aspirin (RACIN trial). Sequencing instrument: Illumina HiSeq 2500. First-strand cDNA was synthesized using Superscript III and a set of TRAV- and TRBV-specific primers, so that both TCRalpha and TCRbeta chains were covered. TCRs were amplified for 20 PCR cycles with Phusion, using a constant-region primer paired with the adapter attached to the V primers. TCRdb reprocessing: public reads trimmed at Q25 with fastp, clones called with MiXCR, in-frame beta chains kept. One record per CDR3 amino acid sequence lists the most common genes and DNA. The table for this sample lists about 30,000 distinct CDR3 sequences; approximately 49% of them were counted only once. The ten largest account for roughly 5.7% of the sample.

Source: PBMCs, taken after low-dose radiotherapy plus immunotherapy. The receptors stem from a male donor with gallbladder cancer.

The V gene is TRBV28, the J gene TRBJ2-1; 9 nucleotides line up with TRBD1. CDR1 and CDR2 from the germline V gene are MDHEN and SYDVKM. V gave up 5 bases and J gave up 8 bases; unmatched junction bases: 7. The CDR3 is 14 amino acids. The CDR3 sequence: CASSTSQGAHEQFF. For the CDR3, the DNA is TGTGCCAGCAGTACTTCACAGGGGGCCCATGAGCAGTTCTTC.

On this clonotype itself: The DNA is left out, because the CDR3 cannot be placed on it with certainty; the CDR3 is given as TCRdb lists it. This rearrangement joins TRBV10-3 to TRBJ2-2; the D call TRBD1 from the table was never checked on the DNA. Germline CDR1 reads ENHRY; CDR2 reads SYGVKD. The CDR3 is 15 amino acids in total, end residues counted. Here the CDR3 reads CAISDLADAGELFFF.

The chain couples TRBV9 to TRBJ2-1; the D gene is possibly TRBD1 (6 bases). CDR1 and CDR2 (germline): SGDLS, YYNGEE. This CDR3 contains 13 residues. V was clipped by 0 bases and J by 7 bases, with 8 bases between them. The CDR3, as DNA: TGTGCCAGCAGCGTAGGACAGGAGAATGAGCAGTTCTTC. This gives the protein CASSVGQENEQFF.

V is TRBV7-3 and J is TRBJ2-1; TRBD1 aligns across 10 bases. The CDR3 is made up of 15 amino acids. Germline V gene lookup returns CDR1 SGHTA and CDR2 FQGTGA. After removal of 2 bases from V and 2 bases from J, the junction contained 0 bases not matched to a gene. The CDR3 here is CASSLDRGPYNEQFF. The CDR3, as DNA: TGTGCCAGCAGCTTAGACAGGGGGCCCTACAATGAGCAGTTCTTC.

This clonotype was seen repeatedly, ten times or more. CDR3 nucleotide sequence: TGTGCCAGCCGCCCCGGGGGCTCGGGGACCGGGGAGCTGTTTTTT. Translation gives CASRPGGSGTGELFF. This rearrangement joins TRBV21-1 to TRBJ2-2; TRBD1, the D gene given by the table, was not confirmed from the DNA. TRBV21-1 is a pseudogene locus. The length of the CDR3 is 15 residues.

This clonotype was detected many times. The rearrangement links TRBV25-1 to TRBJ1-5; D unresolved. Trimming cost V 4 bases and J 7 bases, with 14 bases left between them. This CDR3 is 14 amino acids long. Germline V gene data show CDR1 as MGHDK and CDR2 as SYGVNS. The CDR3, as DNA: TGTGCCAGCAGTGGGGGTTACGGGCAACAGCCCCAGCATTTT. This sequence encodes CASSGGYGQQPQHF. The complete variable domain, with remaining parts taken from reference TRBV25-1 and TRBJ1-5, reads EADIYQTPRYLVIGTGKKITLECSQTMGHDKMYWYQQDPGMELHLIHYSYGVNSTEKGDLSSESTVSRIRTEHFPLTLESARPSHTSQYLCASSGGYGQQPQHFGDGTRLSIL.

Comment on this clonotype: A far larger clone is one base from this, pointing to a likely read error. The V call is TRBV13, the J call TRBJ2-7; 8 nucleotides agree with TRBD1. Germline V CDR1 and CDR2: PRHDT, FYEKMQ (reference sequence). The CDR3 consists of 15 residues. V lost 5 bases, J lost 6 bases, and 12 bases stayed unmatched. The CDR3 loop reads CASSQVEQGAGEQYF. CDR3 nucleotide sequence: TGTGCCAGCAGCCAAGTCGAGCAGGGGGCCGGCGAGCAGTACTTC.

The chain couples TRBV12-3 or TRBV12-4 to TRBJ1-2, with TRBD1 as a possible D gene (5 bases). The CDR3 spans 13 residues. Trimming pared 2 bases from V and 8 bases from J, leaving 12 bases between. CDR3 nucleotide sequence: TGTGCCAGCAGTTTACAGGGATCTACGGGCTACACCTTC. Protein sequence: CASSLQGSTGYTF.

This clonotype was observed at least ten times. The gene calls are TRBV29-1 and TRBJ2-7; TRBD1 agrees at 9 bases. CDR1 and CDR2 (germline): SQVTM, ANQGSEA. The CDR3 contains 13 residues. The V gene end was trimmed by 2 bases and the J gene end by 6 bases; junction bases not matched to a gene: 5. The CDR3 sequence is CSVENRGRGEQYF. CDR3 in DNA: TGCAGCGTTGAAAACAGGGGGCGAGGCGAGCAGTACTTC.

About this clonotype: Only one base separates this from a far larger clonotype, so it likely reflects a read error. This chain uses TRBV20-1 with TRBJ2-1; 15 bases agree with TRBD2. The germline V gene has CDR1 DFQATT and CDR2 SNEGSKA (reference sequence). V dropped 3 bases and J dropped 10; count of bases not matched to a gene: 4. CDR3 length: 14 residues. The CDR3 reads CSASGTSGRREQFF. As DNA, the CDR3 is TGCAGTGCTAGCGGGACTAGCGGGAGGCGGGAGCAGTTCTTC.

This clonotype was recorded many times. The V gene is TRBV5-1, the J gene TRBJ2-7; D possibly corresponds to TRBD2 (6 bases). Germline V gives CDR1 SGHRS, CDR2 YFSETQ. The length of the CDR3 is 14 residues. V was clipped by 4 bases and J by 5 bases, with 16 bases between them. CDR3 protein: CASSITPGRNEQYF. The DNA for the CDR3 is TGCGCCAGCAGCATTACACCAGGGAGGAACGAGCAGTACTTC. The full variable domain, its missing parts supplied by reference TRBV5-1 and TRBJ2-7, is KAGVTQTPRYLIKTRGQQVTLSCSPISGHRSVSWYQQTPGQGLQFLFEYFSETQRNKGNFPGRFSGRQFSNSRSEMNVSTLELGDSALYLCASSITPGRNEQYFGPGTRLTVT.

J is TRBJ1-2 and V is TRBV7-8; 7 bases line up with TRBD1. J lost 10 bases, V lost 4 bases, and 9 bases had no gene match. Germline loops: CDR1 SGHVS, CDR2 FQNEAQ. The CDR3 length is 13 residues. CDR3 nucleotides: TGTGCCAGCAGCTCAGCCCGGACAGGATTCTACACCTTC. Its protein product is CASSSARTGFYTF.

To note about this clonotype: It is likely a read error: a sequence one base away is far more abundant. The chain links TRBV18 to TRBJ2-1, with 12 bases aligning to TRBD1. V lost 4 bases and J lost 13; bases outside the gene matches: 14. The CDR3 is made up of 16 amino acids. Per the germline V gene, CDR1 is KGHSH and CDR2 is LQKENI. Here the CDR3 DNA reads TGTGCCAGCTCACAAACCCGGGACAGGGGGCTAGAGACCCAGTTCTTC. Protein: CASSQTRDRGLETQFF.

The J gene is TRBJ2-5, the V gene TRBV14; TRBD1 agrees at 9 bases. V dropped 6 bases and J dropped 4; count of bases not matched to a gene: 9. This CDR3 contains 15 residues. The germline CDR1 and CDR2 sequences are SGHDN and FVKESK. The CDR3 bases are TGTGCCAGCAGTGTCCGGGACAGGGAACGAGAGACCCAGTACTTC. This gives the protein CASSVRDRERETQYF.

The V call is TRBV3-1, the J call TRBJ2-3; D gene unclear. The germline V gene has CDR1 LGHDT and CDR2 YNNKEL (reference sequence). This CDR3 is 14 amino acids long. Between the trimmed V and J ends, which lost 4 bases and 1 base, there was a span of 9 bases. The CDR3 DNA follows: TGTGCCAGCAGCCTCAAACTGGGCACAGATACGCAGTATTTT. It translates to CASSLKLGTDTQYF.

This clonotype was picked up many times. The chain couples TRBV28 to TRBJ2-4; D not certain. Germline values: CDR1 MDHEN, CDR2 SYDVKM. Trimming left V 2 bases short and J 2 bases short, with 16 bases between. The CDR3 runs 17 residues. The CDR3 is CASSLPSTRPTKNIQYF. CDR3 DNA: TGTGCCAGCAGTTTACCCTCAACCAGGCCCACCAAAAACATTCAGTACTTC.

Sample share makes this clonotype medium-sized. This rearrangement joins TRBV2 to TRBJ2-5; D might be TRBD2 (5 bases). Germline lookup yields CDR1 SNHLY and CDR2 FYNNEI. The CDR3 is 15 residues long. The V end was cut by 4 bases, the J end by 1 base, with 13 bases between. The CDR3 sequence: CASSAPGSGQETQYF. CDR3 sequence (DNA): TGTGCCAGCAGTGCCCCTGGAAGCGGCCAAGAGACCCAGTACTTC.

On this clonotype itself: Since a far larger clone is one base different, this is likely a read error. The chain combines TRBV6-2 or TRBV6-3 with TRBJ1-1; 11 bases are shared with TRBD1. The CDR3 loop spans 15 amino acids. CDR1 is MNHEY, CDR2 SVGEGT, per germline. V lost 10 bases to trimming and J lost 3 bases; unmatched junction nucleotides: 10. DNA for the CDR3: TGTGCCAACAGCCTAGGGACAGGGGGTGACACTGAAGCTTTCTTT. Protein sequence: CANSLGTGGDTEAFF.

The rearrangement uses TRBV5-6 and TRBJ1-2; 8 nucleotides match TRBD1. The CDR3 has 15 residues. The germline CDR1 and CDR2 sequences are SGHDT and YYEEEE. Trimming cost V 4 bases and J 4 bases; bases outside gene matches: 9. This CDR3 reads CASSHLPTGAYGYTF. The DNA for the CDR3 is TGTGCCAGCAGCCACCTCCCGACAGGGGCCTATGGCTACACCTTC.

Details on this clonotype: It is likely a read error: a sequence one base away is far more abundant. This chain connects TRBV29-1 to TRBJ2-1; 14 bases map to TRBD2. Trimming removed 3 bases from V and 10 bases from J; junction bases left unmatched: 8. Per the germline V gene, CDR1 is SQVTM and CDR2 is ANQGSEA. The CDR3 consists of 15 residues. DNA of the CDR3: TGCAGCGTTGACGGACTAGCGGGAGGACTCTACGAGCAGTTCTTC. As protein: CSVDGLAGGLYEQFF.

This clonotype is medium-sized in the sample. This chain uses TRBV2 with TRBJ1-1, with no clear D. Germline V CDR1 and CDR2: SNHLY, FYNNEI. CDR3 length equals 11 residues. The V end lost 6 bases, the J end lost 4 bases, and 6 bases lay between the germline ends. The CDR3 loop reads CASSQTTEAFF. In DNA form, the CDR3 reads TGTGCCAGCAGCCAGACCACTGAAGCTTTCTTT.

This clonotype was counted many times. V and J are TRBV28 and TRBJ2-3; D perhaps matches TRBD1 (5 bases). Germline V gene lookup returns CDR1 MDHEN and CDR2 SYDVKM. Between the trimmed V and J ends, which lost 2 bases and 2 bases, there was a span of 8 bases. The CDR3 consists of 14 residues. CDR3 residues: CASSLDSYTDTQYF. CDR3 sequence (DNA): TGTGCCAGCAGTTTAGACAGTTACACAGATACGCAGTATTTT.